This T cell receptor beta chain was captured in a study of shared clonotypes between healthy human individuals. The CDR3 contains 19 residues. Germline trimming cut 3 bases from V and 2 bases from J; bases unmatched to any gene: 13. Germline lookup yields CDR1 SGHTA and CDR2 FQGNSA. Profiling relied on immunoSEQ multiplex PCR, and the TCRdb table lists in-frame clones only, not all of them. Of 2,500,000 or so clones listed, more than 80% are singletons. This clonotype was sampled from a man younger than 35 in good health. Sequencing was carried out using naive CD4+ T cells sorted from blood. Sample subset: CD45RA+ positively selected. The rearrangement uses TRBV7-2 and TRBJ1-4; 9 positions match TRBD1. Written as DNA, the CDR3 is TGTGCCAGCAGCTTCCGGGACAGGGATTTTAAGGGGACTAATGAAAAACTGTTTTTT. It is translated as CASSFRDRDFKGTNEKLFF.